This section outlines one T cell receptor (beta chain) sequence together with its context. Based on clinical symptoms, serum thyroxine and TRAb, thyroid ultrasound and orbital computed tomography, diagnoses were reached. Out of 8.5 to 10 ml of fresh peripheral blood came the PBMCs. The record originates from a study of T cells in Graves' hyperthyroidism and ophthalmopathy. It was RNA transcripts that yielded the amplified TCR beta CDR3 regions. The study used the HTBI primer set for a first-round RT-PCR of the TCR CDR3. TCRdb re-called the multiplex PCR reads with MiXCR, one entry per CDR3 protein. The sample includes about 400,000 distinct CDR3 sequences, roughly an eighth of them seen just once. Germline V lookup: CDR1 SGHRS, CDR2 YFSETQ. The CDR3 sequence is 15 residues long. Unmatched junction bases numbered 5, after V lost 5 bases and J lost 3 bases.

The sequenced sample consisted of blood. The receptor's source is a woman aged 18-35 years with Graves' hyperthyroidism. The rearrangement joins TRBV5-1 to TRBJ2-5, with 12 bases lining up with TRBD1. CDR3 DNA: TGCGCCAGCAGAAGGGGACAGGGGGCTGAAGAGACCCAGTACTTC. It is translated as CASRRGQGAEETQYF.